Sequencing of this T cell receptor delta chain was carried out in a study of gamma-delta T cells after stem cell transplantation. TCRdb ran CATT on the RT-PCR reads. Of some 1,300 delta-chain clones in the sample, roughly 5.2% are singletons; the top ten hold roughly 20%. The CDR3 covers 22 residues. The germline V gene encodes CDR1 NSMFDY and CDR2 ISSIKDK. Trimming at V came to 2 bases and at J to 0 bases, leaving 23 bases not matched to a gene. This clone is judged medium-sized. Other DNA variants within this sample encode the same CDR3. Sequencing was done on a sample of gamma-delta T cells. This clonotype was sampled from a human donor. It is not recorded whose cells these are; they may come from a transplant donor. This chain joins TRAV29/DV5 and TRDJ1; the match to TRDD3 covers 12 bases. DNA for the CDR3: TGTGCAGCAAGGGTCTCCCAAATTCCGACTGGGGGATACCAAGTGTACACCGATAAACTCATCTTT. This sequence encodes CAARVSQIPTGGYQVYTDKLIF.